Below are 5 T cell receptor beta chains sequenced from a single sample in a study of T cells in Graves' hyperthyroidism and ophthalmopathy. RNA transcripts yielded amplified TCR beta CDR3 regions. The TCR CDR3 first-round RT-PCR relied on the HTBI primer set. TCRdb reanalysed the multiplex PCR reads using MiXCR and keeps one entry per CDR3 protein. The repertoire has 400,000 or so distinct CDR3 sequences, about 14% of them found once; the top ten carry 25% to 30%. Specimen: blood. These receptors were taken from a man aged 45-65 years with Graves' ophthalmopathy.

This clonotype was counted ten times or more. The chain combines TRBV30 with TRBJ2-2, with D uncertain. V lost 1 base and J lost 0, with 12 bases in between. The CDR3 has 16 amino acids. Germline CDR1 GTSNPN, CDR2 SVGIG (reference sequence). In DNA, the CDR3 is TGTGCCTGGAGTGACGTTTTGCGATCGAACACCGGGGAGCTGTTTTTT. Amino acid sequence: CAWSDVLRSNTGELFF.

A few counts support this clonotype. The rearrangement links TRBV7-9 to TRBJ2-1; 9 bases match TRBD2. The germline CDR1 and CDR2 sequences are SEHNR and FQNEAQ (reference sequence). V was clipped by 5 bases and J by 3 bases; unmatched bases: 5. This CDR3 spans 15 amino acids. The CDR3: CASSPGLAFYNEQFF. The CDR3 DNA follows: TGTGCCAGCAGCCCAGGACTAGCGTTCTACAATGAGCAGTTCTTC.

The V gene is TRBV20-1, the J gene TRBJ2-1; tentative D call: TRBD1 (5 bases). This CDR3 region has 17 residues. Germline assignment: CDR1 DFQATT and CDR2 SNEGSKA (reference sequence). Deletions cut 0 bases from V and 0 bases from J, with 15 bases between. CDR3 amino acids: CSAREGRGPSSYNEQFF. The CDR3 DNA is TGCAGTGCTAGAGAGGGTAGGGGTCCGAGCTCCTACAATGAGCAGTTCTTC.

This clonotype was counted at least ten times. V and J are TRBV2 and TRBJ1-2, with D perhaps TRBD1 (6 bases). The CDR3 has 16 residues. CDR1 is SNHLY and CDR2 is FYNNEI in the germline V gene. The V end was cut by 3 bases, the J end by 8 bases, with 22 bases between. The CDR3 region is CASSESRGGVIGGYTF. In DNA form, the CDR3 reads TGTGCCAGCAGTGAGTCCAGGGGCGGTGTAATAGGAGGCTACACCTTC.

This clonotype came up many times. V gene TRBV20-1 combines with J gene TRBJ1-1; no firm D call. CDR3 length equals 12 residues. The V end was cut by 4 bases, the J end by 4 bases, with 10 bases between. Germline V CDR1 and CDR2: DFQATT, SNEGSKA (reference sequence). The CDR3 region is CSATPGVTEAFF. Here the CDR3 DNA reads TGCAGTGCTACCCCAGGAGTCACTGAAGCTTTCTTT.